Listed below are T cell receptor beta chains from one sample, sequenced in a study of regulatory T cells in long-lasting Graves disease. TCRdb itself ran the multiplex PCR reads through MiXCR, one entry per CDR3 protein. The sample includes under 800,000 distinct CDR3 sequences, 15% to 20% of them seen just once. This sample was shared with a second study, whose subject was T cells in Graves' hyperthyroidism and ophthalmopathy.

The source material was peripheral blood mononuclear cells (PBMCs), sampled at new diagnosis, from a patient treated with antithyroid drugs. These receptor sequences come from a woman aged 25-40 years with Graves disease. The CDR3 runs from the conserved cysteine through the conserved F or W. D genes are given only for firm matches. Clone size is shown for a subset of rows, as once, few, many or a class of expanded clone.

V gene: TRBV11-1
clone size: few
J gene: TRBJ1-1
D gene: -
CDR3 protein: CASSPQRAEAFF
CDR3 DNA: TGTGCCAGCAGCCCGCAGAGGGCTGAAGCTTTCTTT

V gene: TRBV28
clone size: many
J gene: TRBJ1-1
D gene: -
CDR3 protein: CASSGTAEAFF
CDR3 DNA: TGTGCCAGCAGTGGCACAGCTGAAGCTTTCTTT

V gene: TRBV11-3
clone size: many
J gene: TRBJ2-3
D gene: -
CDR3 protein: CASSLGTGHTDTQYF
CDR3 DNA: TGTGCCAGCAGCTTAGGGACGGGGCACACAGATACGCAGTATTTT

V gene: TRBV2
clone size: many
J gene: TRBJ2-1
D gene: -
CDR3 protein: CASSENTVNEQFF
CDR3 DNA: TGTGCCAGCAGCGAAAACACTGTCAATGAGCAGTTCTTC

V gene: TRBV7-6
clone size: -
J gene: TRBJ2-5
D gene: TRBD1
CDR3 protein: CASSWGQGAGETQYF
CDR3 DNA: TGTGCCAGCAGCTGGGGACAGGGGGCAGGGGAGACCCAGTACTTC

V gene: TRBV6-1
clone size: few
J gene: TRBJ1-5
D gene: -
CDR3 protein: CASKGGRGLGQPQHF
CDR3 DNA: TGTGCCAGCAAGGGGGGACGGGGTCTTGGCCAGCCCCAGCATTTT

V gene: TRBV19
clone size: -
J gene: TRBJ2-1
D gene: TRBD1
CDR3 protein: CASSISGQSSYNEQFF
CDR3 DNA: TGTGCCAGTAGTATTTCGGGACAGAGCTCCTACAATGAGCAGTTCTTC

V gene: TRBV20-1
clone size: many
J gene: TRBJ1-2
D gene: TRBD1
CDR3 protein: CSASQGAFNGYTF
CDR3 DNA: TGCAGTGCCTCGCAGGGGGCGTTTAATGGCTACACCTTC

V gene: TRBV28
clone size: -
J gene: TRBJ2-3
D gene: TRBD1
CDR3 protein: CASSHRGPGTDTQYF
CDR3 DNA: TGTGCCAGCAGCCATAGGGGGCCCGGGACAGATACGCAGTATTTT

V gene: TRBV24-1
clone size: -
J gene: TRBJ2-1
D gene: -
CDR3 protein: CATSDLPGFAYNEQFF
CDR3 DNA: TGTGCCACCAGTGATTTGCCAGGGTTTGCCTACAATGAGCAGTTCTTC

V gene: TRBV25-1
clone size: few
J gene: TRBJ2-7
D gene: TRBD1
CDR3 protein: CASSDFGTGSYEQYF
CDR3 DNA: TGTGCCAGCAGTGACTTTGGGACAGGAAGCTACGAGCAGTACTTC

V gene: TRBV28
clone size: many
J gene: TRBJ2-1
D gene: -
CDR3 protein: CASAIAGIVGNEQFF
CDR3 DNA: TGTGCCAGCGCTATTGCAGGGATAGTGGGGAATGAGCAGTTCTTC

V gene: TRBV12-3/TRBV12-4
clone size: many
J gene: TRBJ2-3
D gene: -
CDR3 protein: CASSVRGSTDTQYF
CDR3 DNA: TGTGCCAGCAGTGTACGGGGGAGCACAGATACGCAGTATTTT

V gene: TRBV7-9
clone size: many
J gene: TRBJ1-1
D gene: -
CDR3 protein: CASSPTDKAAFF
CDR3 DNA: TGTGCCAGCAGTCCGACGGACAAAGCGGCTTTCTTT

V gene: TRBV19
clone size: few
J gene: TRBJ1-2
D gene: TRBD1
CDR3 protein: CASSTDRGANYGYTF
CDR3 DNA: TGTGCCAGTAGTACAGACAGGGGAGCTAACTATGGCTACACCTTC

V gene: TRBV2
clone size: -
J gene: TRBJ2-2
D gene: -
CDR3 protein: CASLHGELFF
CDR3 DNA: TGTGCCAGCCTTCACGGGGAGCTGTTTTTT

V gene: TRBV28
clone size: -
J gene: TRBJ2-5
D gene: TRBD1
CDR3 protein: CASSFTGQGQETQYF
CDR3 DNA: TGTGCCAGCAGTTTTACGGGACAGGGACAAGAGACCCAGTACTTC

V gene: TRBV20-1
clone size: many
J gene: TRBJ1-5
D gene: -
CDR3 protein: CSASGDQPQHF
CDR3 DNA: TGCAGTGCTAGCGGCGATCAGCCCCAGCATTTT

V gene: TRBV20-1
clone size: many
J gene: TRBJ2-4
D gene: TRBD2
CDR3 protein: CSARGPGTSGLSTKNIQYF
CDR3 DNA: TGCAGTGCTAGGGGTCCCGGGACTAGCGGCCTTAGTACCAAAAACATTCAGTACTTC

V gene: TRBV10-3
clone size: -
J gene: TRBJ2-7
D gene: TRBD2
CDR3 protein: CAIRLAGDFSEQYF
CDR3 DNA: TGTGCCATCAGACTAGCGGGAGATTTCTCCGAGCAGTACTTC

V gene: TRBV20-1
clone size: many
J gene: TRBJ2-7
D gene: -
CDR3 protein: CSASGTKGPSSYEQYF
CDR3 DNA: TGCAGTGCTAGTGGTACAAAAGGTCCAAGCTCCTACGAGCAGTACTTC

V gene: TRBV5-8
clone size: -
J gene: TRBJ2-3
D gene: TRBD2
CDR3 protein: CASSLVSGAISDTQYF
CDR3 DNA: TGTGCCAGCAGCTTGGTGAGCGGGGCAATTTCTGATACGCAGTATTTT

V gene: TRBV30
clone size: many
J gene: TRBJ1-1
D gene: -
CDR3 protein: CAWSVVTEAFF
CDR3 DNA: TGTGCCTGGAGTGTAGTCACTGAAGCTTTCTTT

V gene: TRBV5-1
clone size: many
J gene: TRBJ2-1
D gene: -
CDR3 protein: CASSLFYAGGRGNEQFF
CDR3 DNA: TGCGCCAGCAGCTTGTTTTACGCGGGCGGGCGGGGAAATGAGCAGTTCTTC

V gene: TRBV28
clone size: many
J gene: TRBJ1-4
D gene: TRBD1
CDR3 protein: CASSFRGKNEKLFF
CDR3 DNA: TGTGCCAGCAGTTTCAGGGGGAAAAATGAAAAACTGTTTTTT

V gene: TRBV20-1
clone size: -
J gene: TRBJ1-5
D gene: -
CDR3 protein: CSARPTEPYSNQPQHF
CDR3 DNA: TGCAGTGCTAGACCGACAGAACCTTATAGCAATCAGCCCCAGCATTTT

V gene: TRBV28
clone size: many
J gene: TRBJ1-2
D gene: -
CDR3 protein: CASSFTVPPYGYTF
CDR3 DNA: TGTGCCAGCAGTTTCACGGTCCCTCCTTATGGCTACACCTTC

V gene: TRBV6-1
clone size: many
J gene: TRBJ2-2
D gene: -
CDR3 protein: CASQAGTANTGELFF
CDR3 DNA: TGTGCCAGCCAAGCCGGGACGGCGAACACCGGGGAGCTGTTTTTT

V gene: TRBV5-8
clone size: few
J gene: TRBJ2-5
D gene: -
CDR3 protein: CASSLLAIKGETQYF
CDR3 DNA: TGTGCCAGCAGCTTGCTAGCGATCAAGGGGGAGACCCAGTACTTC

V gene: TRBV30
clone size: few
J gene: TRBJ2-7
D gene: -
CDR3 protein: CAWSLGFSYEQYF
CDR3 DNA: TGTGCCTGGAGTTTGGGTTTCTCCTACGAGCAGTACTTC

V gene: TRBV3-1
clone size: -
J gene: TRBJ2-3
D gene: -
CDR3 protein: CASSQGVRTDTQYF
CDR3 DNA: TGTGCCAGCAGCCAAGGTGTTCGCACAGATACGCAGTATTTT

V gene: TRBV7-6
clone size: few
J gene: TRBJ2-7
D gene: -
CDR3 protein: CASSPTRGLYEQYF
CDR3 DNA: TGTGCCAGCAGCCCGACAAGAGGGCTCTACGAGCAGTACTTC

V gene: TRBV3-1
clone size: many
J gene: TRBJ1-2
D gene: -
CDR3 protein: CASSPSLSGAQNGYTF
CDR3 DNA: TGTGCCAGCAGCCCCAGTTTGTCGGGGGCGCAGAATGGCTACACCTTC

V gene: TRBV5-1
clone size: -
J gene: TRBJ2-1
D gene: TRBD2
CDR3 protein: CASSRIGTSGQNEQFF
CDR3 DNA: TGCGCCAGCAGCCGAATCGGGACTAGCGGTCAAAATGAGCAGTTCTTC

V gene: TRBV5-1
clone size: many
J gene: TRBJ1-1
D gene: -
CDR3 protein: CASSPTPDLGSEAFF
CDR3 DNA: TGCGCCAGCAGCCCAACTCCTGACTTGGGGAGTGAAGCTTTCTTT

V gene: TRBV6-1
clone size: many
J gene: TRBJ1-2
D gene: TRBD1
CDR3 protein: CASSKRQGLNYGYTF
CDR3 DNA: TGTGCCAGCAGCAAAAGACAGGGGCTTAACTATGGCTACACCTTC

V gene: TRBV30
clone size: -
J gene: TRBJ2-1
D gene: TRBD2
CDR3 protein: CAVIGTSKNEQFF
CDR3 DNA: TGTGCCGTAATAGGGACTAGCAAAAATGAGCAGTTCTTC

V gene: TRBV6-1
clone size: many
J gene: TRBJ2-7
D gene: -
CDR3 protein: CASSGTQIGVTYEQYF
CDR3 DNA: TGTGCCAGCAGTGGAACCCAGATAGGGGTAACCTACGAGCAGTACTTC

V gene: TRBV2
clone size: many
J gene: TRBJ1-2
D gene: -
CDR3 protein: CASRGQANYGYTF
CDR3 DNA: TGTGCCAGCCGGGGGCAGGCTAACTATGGCTACACCTTC

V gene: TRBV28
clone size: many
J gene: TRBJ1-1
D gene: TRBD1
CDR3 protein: CASSPTRGRTEAFF
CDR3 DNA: TGTGCCAGCAGTCCAACCAGGGGGCGTACTGAAGCTTTCTTT

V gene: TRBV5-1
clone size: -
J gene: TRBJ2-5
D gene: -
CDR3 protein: CASSSQGVETQYF
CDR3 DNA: TGCGCCAGCAGCTCACAGGGTGTTGAGACCCAGTACTTC

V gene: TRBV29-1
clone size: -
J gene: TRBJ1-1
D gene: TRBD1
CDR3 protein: CSADRVVSNTEAFF
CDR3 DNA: TGCAGCGCGGACAGGGTAGTGTCGAACACTGAAGCTTTCTTT

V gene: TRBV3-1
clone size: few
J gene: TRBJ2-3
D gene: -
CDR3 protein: CASSRGLVTDTQYF
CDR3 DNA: TGTGCCAGCAGCCGGGGGCTTGTCACAGATACGCAGTATTTT

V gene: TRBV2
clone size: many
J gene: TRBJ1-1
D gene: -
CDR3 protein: CASSLGTAATEAFF
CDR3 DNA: TGTGCCAGCAGTCTCGGGACCGCAGCCACTGAAGCTTTCTTT

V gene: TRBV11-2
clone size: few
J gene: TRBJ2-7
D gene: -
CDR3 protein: CASSPMAEQYF
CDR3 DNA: TGTGCCAGCAGCCCAATGGCCGAGCAGTACTTC